A single T cell receptor (beta chain) is shown here with its context. Its antigen is as yet unknown. Together with a sample-barcoded 5' primer, a J-beta primer mix was included in a second PCR lasting about 7 to 12 cycles. TCRdb reprocessed the 5' RACE reads with MiXCR, giving one entry per CDR3 protein. The repertoire holds 750,000 or so distinct CDR3 sequences, with 25% as singletons. The data originate from a study of blood T cells in healthy people across ages. Notes on the study in general: A greater number of naive CD4+ cells and higher diversity distinguished long-lived donors from aged donors.

CDR1 is LGHDT, CDR2 YNNKEL, per germline (reference sequence). The trim removed 2 bases at V and 4 bases at J, leaving 17 bases unmatched. The CDR3 has 21 amino acids. This sample also appeared in a second study, on T cells of mothers and their children.

Source material: blood. The sequence was collected from a boy aged 5-17 years in good health. The rearrangement joins TRBV3-1 to TRBJ2-2, with TRBD2 identical over 12 bases. DNA of the CDR3: TGTGCCAGCAGCCAACTCCCACTACTACCTAGCGGGGGGGTCGGCACCGGGGAGCTGTTTTTT. It specifies CASSQLPLLPSGGVGTGELFF.